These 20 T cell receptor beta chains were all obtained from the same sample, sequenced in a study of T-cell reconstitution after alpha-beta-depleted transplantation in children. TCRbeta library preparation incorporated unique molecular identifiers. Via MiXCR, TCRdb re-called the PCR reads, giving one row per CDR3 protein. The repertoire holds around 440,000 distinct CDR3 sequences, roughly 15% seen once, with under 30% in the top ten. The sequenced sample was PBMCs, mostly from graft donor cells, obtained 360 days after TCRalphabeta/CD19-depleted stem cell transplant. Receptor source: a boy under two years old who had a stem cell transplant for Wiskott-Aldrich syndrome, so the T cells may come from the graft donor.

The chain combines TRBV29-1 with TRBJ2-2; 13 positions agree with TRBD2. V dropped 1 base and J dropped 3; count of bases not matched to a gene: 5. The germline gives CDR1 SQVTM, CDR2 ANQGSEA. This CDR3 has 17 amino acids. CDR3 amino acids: CSVEGTSGGYYTGELFF. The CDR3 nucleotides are TGCAGCGTTGAAGGGACTAGCGGGGGATACTACACCGGGGAGCTGTTTTTT.

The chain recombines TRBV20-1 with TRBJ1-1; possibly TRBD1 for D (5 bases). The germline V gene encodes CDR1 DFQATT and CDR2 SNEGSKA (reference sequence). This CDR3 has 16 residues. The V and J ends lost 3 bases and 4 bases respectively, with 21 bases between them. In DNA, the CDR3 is TGCAGTGCTAGGTCGGGGGACTCTCGGGTGGCCACTGAAGCTTTCTTT. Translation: CSARSGDSRVATEAFF.

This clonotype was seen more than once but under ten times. The CDR3 protein is CAWSMIAQVEAFF. The CDR3 region has the DNA TGTGCCTGGAGTATGATCGCTCAAGTTGAAGCTTTCTTT. The V gene is TRBV30, the J gene TRBJ1-1; D is unclear. Germline V gives CDR1 GTSNPN, CDR2 SVGIG (reference sequence). The CDR3 sequence is 13 residues long. V lost 2 bases, J lost 7 bases, and 14 bases lay in between.

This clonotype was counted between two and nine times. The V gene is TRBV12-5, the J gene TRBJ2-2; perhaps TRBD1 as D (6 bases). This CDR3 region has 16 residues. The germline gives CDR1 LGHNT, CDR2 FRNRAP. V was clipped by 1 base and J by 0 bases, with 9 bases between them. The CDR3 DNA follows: TGTGCTAGTGGTTTGGGGGACACGGCGAACACCGGGGAGCTGTTTTTT. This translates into CASGLGDTANTGELFF. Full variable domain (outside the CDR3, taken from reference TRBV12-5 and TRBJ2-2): DARVTQTPRHKVTEMGQEVTMRCQPILGHNTVFWYRQTMMQGLELLAYFRNRAPLDDSGMPKDRFSAEMPDATLATLKIQPSEPRDSAVYFCASGLGDTANTGELFFGEGSRLTVL.

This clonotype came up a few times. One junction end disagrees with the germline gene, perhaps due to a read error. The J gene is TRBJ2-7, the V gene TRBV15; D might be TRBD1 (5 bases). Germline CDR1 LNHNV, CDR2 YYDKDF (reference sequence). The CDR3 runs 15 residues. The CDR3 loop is CPTSRDGARFYEQYF. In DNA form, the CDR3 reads TGTCCCACCAGCAGAGATGGGGCCAGATTCTACGAGCAGTACTTC.

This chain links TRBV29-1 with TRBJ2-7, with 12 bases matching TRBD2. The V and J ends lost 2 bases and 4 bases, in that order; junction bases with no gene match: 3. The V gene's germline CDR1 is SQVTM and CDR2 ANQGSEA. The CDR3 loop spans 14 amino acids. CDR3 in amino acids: CSVELAGGRYEQYF. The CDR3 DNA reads TGCAGCGTTGAACTAGCGGGGGGGAGGTACGAGCAGTACTTC.

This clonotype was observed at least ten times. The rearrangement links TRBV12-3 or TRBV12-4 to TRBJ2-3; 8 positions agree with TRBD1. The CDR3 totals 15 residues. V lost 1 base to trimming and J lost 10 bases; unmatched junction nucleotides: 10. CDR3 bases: TGTGCCAGCAGTTTAGGGGGGACAGGCAGATCGGCGCAGTATTTT. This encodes CASSLGGTGRSAQYF.

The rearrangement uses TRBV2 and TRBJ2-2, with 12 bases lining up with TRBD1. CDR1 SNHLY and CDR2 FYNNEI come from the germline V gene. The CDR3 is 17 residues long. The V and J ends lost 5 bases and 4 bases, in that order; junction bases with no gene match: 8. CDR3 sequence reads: CASSSRRDRGLTGELFF. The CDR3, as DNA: TGTGCCAGCAGTTCGCGGAGGGACAGGGGGCTCACCGGGGAGCTGTTTTTT.

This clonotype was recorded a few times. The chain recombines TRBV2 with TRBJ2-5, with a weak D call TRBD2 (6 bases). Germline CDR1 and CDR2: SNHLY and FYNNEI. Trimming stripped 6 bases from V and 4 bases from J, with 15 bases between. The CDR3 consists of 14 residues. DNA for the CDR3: TGTGCCAGCAGCCCAGGAGGGACGAGAGAGACCCAGTACTTC. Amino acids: CASSPGGTRETQYF.

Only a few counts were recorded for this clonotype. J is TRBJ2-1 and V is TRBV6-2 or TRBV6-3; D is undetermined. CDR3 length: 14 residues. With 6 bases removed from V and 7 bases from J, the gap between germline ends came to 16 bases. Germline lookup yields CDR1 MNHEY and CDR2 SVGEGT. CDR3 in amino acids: CASSPGGNLNEQFF. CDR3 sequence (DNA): TGTGCCAGCAGCCCTGGTGGCAATTTGAATGAGCAGTTCTTC.

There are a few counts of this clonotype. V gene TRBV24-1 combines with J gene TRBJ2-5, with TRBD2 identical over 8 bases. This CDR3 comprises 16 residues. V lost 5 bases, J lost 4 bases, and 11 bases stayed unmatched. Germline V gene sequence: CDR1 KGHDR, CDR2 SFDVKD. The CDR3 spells CATSVVSGGYGETQYF. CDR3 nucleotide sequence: TGTGCCACCAGTGTTGTAAGCGGGGGTTATGGAGAGACCCAGTACTTC.

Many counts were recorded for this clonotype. The chain's CDR3 is CASSLASNVEQYF. The CDR3 bases are TGTGCCAGCAGTTTAGCTTCAAATGTAGAGCAGTACTTC. The chain links TRBV12-3 or TRBV12-4 to TRBJ2-7, with D uncertain. The CDR3 runs to 13 residues. Trimming removed 0 bases from V and 7 bases from J, with 10 bases in between.

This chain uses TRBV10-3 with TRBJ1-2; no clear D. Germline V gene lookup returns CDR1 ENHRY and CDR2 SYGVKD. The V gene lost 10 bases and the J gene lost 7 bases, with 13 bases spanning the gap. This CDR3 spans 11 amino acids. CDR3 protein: CATGTVRGYTF. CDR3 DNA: TGTGCCACTGGTACAGTACGTGGCTACACCTTC.

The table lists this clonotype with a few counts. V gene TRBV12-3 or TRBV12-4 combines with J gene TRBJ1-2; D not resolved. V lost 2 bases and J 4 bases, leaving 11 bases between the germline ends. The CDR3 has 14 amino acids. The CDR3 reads CASSLPGQPYGYTF. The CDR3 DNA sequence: TGTGCCAGCAGTTTACCTGGGCAGCCCTATGGCTACACCTTC.

The CDR3 DNA reads as TGTGCCAGCAGTTACAGGGGGGCCGATGAAAAACTGTTTTTT. This gives the protein CASSYRGADEKLFF. This chain joins TRBV12-3 or TRBV12-4 and TRBJ1-4, with 8 bases matching TRBD1. The V segment lost 4 bases and the J segment 6 bases; nucleotides outside the gene matches: 4. This CDR3 has 14 amino acids.

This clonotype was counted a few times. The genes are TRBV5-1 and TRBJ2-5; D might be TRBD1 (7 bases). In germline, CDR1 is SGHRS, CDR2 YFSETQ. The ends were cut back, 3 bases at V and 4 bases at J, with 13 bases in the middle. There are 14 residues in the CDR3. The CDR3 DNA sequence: TGCGCCAGCAGCTGGAGGGGGCACGGAGAGACCCAGTACTTC. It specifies CASSWRGHGETQYF. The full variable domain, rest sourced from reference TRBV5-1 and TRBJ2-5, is KAGVTQTPRYLIKTRGQQVTLSCSPISGHRSVSWYQQTPGQGLQFLFEYFSETQRNKGNFPGRFSGRQFSNSRSEMNVSTLELGDSALYLCASSWRGHGETQYFGPGTRLLVL.

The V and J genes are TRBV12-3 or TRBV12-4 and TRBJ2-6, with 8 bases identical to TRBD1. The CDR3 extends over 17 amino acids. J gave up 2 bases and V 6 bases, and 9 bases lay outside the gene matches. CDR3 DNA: TGTGCCAGCAGCCCAGGACAGGGCTTGACTGGGGCCAACGTCCTGACTTTC. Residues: CASSPGQGLTGANVLTF.

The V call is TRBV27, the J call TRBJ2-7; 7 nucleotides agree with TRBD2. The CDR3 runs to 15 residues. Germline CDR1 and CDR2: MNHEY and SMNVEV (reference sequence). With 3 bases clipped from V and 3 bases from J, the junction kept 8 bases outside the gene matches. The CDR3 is CASSFLRLAGYEQYF. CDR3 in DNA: TGTGCCAGCAGTTTTCTCCGACTAGCAGGCTACGAGCAGTACTTC.

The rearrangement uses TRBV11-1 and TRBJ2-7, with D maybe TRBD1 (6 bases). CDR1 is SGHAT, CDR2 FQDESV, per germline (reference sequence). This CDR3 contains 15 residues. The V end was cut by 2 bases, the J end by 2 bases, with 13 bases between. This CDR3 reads CASSLRTARTYEQYF. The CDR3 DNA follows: TGTGCCAGCAGCTTAAGGACAGCTCGCACCTACGAGCAGTACTTC.

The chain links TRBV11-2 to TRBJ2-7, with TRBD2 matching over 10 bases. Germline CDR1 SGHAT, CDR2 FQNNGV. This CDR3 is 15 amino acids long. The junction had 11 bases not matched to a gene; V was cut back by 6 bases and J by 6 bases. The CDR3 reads CASSFTSGVWVEQYF. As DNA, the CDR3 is TGTGCCAGCAGTTTTACTAGCGGGGTATGGGTCGAGCAGTACTTC.